This TCR beta chain was profiled in a study of immune cell composition in non-small cell lung cancer. This clone has more than one count but fewer than ten. The data were produced by immunoSEQ multiplex PCR, yet TCRdb's version contains in-frame clones alone and is incomplete. The sample lists about 10,000 clones; 60% to 70% were seen once. The CDR3 runs to 14 residues. After removal of 3 bases from V and 6 bases from J, the junction contained 3 bases not matched to a gene. The germline V gene has CDR1 GTSNPN and CDR2 SVGIG (reference sequence). The receptor was derived from a human donor with non-small cell lung cancer. The specimen was lung tumor tissue. The chain combines TRBV30 with TRBJ1-6; 9 bases are shared with TRBD1. CDR3 sequence: CAWRQGAANSPLHF. In DNA form, the CDR3 reads TGTGCCTGGAGACAGGGGGCAGCTAATTCACCCCTCCACTTT.